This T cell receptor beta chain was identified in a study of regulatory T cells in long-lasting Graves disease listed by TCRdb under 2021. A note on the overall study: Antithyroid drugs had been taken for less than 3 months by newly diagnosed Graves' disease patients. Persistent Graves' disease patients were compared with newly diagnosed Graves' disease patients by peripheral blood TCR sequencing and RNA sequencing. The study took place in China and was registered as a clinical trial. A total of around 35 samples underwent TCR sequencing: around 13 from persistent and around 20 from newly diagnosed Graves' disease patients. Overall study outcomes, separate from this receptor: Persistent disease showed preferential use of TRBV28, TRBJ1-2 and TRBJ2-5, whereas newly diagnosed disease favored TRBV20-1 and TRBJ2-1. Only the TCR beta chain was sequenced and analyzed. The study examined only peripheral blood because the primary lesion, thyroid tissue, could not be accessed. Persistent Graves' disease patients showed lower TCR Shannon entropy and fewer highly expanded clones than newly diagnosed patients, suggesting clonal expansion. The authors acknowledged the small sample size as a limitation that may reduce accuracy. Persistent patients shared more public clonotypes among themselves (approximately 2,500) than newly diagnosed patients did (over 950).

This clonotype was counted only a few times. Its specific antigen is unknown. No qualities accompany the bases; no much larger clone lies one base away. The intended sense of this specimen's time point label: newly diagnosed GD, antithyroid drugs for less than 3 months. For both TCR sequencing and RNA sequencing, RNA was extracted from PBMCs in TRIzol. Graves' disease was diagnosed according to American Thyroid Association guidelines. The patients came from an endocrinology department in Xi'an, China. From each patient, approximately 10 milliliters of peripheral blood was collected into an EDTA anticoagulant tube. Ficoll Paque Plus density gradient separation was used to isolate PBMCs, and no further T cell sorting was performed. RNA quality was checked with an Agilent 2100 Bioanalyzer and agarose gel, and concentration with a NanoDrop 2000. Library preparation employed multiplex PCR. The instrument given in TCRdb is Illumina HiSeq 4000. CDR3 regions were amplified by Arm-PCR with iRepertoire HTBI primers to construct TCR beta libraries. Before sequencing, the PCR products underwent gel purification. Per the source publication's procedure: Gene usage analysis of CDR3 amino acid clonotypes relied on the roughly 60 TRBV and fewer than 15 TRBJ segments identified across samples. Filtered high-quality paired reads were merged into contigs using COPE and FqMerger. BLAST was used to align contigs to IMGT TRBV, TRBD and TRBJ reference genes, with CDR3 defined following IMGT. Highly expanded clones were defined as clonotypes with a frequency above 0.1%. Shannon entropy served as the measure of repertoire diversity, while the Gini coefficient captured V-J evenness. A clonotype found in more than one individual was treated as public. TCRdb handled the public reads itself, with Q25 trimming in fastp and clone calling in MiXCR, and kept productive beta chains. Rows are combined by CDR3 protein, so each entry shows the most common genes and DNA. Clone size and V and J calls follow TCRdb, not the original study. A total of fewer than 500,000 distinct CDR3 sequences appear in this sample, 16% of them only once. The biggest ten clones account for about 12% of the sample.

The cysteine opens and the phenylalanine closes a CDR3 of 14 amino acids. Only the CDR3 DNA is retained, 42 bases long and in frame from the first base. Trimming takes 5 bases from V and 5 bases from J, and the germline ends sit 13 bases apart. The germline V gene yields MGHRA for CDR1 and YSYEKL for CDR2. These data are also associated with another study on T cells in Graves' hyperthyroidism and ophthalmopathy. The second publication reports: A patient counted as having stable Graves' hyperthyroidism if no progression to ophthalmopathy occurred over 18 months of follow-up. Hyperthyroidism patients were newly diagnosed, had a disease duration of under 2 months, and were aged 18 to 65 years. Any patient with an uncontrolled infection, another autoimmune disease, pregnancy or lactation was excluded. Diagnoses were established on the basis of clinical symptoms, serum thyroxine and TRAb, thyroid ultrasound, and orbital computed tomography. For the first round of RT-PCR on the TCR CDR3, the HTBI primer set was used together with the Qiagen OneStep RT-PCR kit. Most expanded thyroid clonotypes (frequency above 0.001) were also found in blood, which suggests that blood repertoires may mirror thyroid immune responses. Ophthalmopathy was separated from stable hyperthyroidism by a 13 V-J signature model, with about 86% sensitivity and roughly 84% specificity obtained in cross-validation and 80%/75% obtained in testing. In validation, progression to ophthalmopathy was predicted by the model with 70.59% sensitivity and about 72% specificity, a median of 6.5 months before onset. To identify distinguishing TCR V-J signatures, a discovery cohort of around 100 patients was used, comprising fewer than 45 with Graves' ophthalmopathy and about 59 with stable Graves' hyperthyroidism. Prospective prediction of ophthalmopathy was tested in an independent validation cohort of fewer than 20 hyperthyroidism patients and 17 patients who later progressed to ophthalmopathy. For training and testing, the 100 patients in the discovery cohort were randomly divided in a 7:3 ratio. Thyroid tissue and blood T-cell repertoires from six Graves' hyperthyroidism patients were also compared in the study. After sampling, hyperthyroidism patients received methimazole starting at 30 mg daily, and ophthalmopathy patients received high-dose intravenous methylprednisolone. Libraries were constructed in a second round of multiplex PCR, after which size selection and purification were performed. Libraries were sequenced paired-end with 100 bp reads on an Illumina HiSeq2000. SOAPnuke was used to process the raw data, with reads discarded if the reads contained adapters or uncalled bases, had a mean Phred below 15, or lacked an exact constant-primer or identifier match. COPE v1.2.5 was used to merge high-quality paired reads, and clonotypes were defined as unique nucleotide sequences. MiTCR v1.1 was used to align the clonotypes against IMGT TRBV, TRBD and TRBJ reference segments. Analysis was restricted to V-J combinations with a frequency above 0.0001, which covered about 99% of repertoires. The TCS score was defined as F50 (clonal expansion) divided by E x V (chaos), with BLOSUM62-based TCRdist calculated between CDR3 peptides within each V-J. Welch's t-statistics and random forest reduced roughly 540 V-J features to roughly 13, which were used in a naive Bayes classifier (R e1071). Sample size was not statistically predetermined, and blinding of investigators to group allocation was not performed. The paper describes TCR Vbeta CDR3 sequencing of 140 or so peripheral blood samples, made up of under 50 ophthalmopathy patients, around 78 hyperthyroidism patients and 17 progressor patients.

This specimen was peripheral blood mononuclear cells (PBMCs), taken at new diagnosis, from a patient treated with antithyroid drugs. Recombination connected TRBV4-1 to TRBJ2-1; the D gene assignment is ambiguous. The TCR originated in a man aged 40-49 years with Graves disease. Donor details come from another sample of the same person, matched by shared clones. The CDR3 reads CASSDDASHNEQFF. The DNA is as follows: TGCGCCAGCAGCGACGATGCCAGCCACAATGAGCAGTTCTTC.